This T cell receptor beta chain stems from a study of blood T cell repertoires in COVID-19. Germline assignment: CDR1 MRHNA and CDR2 SNTAGT. V was trimmed by 3 bases and J by 4 bases, leaving 15 bases between them. This CDR3 is built from 15 residues. Assay used: immunoSEQ multiplex PCR; TCRdb lists only in-frame clones, some missing. The table records hundreds of thousands of clones, more than 80% of them present only once. Sequencing was carried out using peripheral blood. The TCR sequence derives from a woman aged 30 to 39 with active or convalescent COVID-19. The chain recombines TRBV6-4 with TRBJ1-1; maybe TRBD1 (5 bases). The CDR3 reads CASSDSRQFATEAFF. The CDR3 DNA follows: TGTGCCAGCAGTGATTCCCGACAGTTTGCCACTGAAGCTTTCTTT.